The 23 T cell receptor beta chains below come from one sample, sequenced in a study of T cell responses to AZD1222 COVID-19 vaccine. TCRdb keeps only in-frame clones here, not all; method: immunoSEQ multiplex PCR. The data contain roughly 150,000 clones, roughly 90% of them seen just once; the ten biggest clones take up under 1.5%. Sequencing was performed on peripheral blood, taken on day 0 of AZD1222 vaccination. The origin of the receptors is an adult in good health.

The chain is built from TRBV11-2 and TRBJ2-1; D is uncertain. There are 13 residues in the CDR3. From germline, CDR1 is SGHAT and CDR2 FQNNGV. V was trimmed by 0 bases and J by 6 bases, leaving 6 bases between them. The CDR3 bases are TGTGCCAGCAGCTTAGAGGTGCGCAATGAGCAGTTCTTC. Encoded protein: CASSLEVRNEQFF. The complete variable domain, with remaining parts taken from reference TRBV11-2 and TRBJ2-1, reads EAGVAQSPRYKIIEKRQSVAFWCNPISGHATLYWYQQILGQGPKLLIQFQNNGVVDDSQLPKDRFSAERLKGVDSTLKIQPAKLEDSAVYLCASSLEVRNEQFFGPGTRLTVL.

This chain joins TRBV5-1 and TRBJ1-6, with 7 bases that match TRBD1. This CDR3 region has 17 residues. The germline CDR1 and CDR2 sequences are SGHRS and YFSETQ. J was trimmed by 2 bases and V by 0 bases; bases with no gene match: 5. CDR3 amino acids: CASSLGNRGPYNSPLHF. DNA of the CDR3: TGCGCCAGCAGCTTGGGGAACAGGGGCCCCTATAATTCACCCCTCCACTTT.

The chain recombines TRBV5-1 with TRBJ2-6; 7 positions agree with TRBD2. The CDR3 is 15 residues long. V was clipped by 5 bases and J by 0 bases; unmatched bases: 2. Looked up from germline, CDR1 is SGHRS and CDR2 is YFSETQ. The CDR3 sequence: CASRGGSSGANVLTF. The CDR3 DNA is TGCGCCAGCAGGGGGGGGTCCTCTGGGGCCAACGTCCTGACTTTC.

The J gene is TRBJ2-1, the V gene TRBV20-1; D call uncertain. The CDR3 totals 11 residues. V was clipped by 4 bases and J by 3 bases, with 4 bases between them. CDR1 and CDR2 (germline): DFQATT, SNEGSKA (reference sequence). The CDR3 spells CSATSYNEQFF. CDR3 nucleotides: TGCAGTGCTACTAGCTACAATGAGCAGTTCTTC.

The rearrangement uses TRBV9 and TRBJ2-7; the D is unclear. Trimming shortened V by 3 bases and J by 6 bases, and 10 bases separated the two germline ends. There are 12 residues in the CDR3. CDR1 is SGDLS and CDR2 is YYNGEE in the germline V gene. The CDR3 DNA follows: TGTGCCAGCAGCGACGTAGGGTCCGAGCAGTACTTC. Translated: CASSDVGSEQYF.

This CDR3 is CASIDGQGGSKNIQYF. In DNA form, the CDR3 reads TGTGCCAGTATCGACGGACAGGGGGGATCCAAAAACATTCAGTACTTC. The chain joins TRBV19 to TRBJ2-4; 10 nucleotides align to TRBD1. The CDR3 runs to 16 residues. CDR1 LNHDA and CDR2 SQIVND come from the germline V gene (reference sequence). After removal of 7 bases from V and 2 bases from J, the junction contained 8 bases not matched to a gene.

The gene calls are TRBV14 and TRBJ2-7, with D tentatively TRBD1 (6 bases). The ends were cut back, 0 bases at V and 4 bases at J, with 7 bases in the middle. The germline V gene has CDR1 SGHDN and CDR2 FVKESK. The CDR3 covers 13 residues. The CDR3 sequence: CASSQDRGYEQYF. The CDR3 DNA follows: TGTGCCAGCAGCCAAGACAGGGGATACGAGCAGTACTTC. The complete variable domain, with remaining parts taken from reference TRBV14 and TRBJ2-7, reads EAGVTQFPSHSVIEKGQTVTLRCDPISGHDNLYWYRRVMGKEIKFLLHFVKESKQDESGMPNNRFLAERTGGTYSTLKVQPAELEDSGVYFCASSQDRGYEQYFGPGTRLTVT.

This clone showed up just once. This chain uses TRBV2 with TRBJ2-1; TRBD2 agrees at 7 bases. CDR3 length equals 15 residues. Germline V gives CDR1 SNHLY, CDR2 FYNNEI. The ends lost 2 bases at V and 7 bases at J; junction bases unmatched: 8. CDR3 sequence reads: CASSELGGSGNEQFF. Here the CDR3 DNA reads TGTGCCAGCAGTGAACTGGGCGGGAGTGGTAATGAGCAGTTCTTC.

This rearrangement joins TRBV29-1 to TRBJ1-2; D is possibly TRBD1 (6 bases). The CDR3 is 13 residues long. Trimming stripped 4 bases from V and 4 bases from J, with 13 bases between. CDR1 is SQVTM and CDR2 is ANQGSEA in the germline V gene. Here the CDR3 reads CSVVGGTGYGYTF. CDR3 DNA: TGCAGCGTTGTAGGGGGGACCGGCTATGGCTACACCTTC.

V and J are TRBV13 and TRBJ1-3; unclear D gene. The V gene's germline CDR1 is PRHDT and CDR2 FYEKMQ (reference sequence). The length of the CDR3 is 16 residues. Trimming shortened V by 4 bases and J by 9 bases, and 22 bases separated the two germline ends. The CDR3 DNA is TGTGCCAGCAGCTCCGCCCGTCGGATCTCCGACCTCACCATATATTTT. As protein: CASSSARRISDLTIYF. Using reference TRBV13 and TRBJ1-3 for the parts outside the CDR3, the full variable domain is AAGVIQSPRHLIKEKRETATLKCYPIPRHDTVYWYQQGPGQDPQFLISFYEKMQSDKGSIPDRFSAQQFSDYHSELNMSSLELGDSALYFCASSSARRISDLTIYFGEGSWLTVV.

The CDR3, as DNA: TGTGCCACCCACCGGCGGGGAAACTCTGGAAACACCATATATTTT. This translates into CATHRRGNSGNTIYF. The chain couples TRBV19 to TRBJ1-3; D gene ambiguous. Trimming took off 10 bases at V and 0 bases at J, with 16 bases between the two ends. Germline V CDR1 and CDR2: LNHDA, SQIVND (reference sequence). There are 15 residues in the CDR3.

This chain links TRBV15 with TRBJ2-3, with D maybe TRBD1 (6 bases). Germline V gene sequence: CDR1 LNHNV, CDR2 YYDKDF (reference sequence). Trimming removed 2 bases at V and 3 bases at J, with 15 bases between. The CDR3 covers 16 residues. The DNA for the CDR3 is TGTGCCACCAGCAGAACATTCCTGGACAGTACAGATACGCAGTATTTT. Amino acid sequence: CATSRTFLDSTDTQYF.

The CDR3 nucleotides are TGTGCCAGCAGTAACCGGGACAGGGTTAATGAGCAGTACTTC. This translates into CASSNRDRVNEQYF. V gene TRBV6-5 combines with J gene TRBJ2-7; 9 nucleotides agree with TRBD1. Trimming cost V 5 bases and J 7 bases; bases outside gene matches: 9. The CDR3 is made up of 14 amino acids. Germline V CDR1 and CDR2: MNHEY, SVGAGI.

The V gene is TRBV11-2, the J gene TRBJ2-1; maybe TRBD1 (5 bases). The germline gives CDR1 SGHAT, CDR2 FQNNGV. V shed 3 bases and J shed 5 bases, with 14 bases lying between them. There are 15 residues in the CDR3. The CDR3 protein is CASSFDSGKHNEQFF. The CDR3 bases are TGTGCCAGCAGCTTTGATTCAGGGAAACACAATGAGCAGTTCTTC.

V and J are TRBV27 and TRBJ1-6, with unresolved D. Looked up from germline, CDR1 is MNHEY and CDR2 is SMNVEV (reference sequence). Trimming removed 8 bases at V and 5 bases at J, with 13 bases between. CDR3 size: 14 residues. The CDR3 spells CASARGGNNSPLHF. CDR3 bases: TGTGCCAGCGCTCGTGGAGGGAATAATTCACCCCTCCACTTT.

This chain uses TRBV10-1 with TRBJ1-1; maybe TRBD1 (5 bases). The V end was cut by 8 bases, the J end by 6 bases, with 28 bases between. Germline V gene lookup returns CDR1 WNHNN and CDR2 SYGVQD (reference sequence). The CDR3 runs to 17 residues. The CDR3 nucleotides read TGCGCCAGCTCCACATTGACAGCCCTCCTTATTGAGGCTGAAGCTTTCTTT. Its translation: CASSTLTALLIEAEAFF.

This clone was detected only once. This CDR3 reads CATSRDQRQGVEAFF. Here the CDR3 DNA reads TGTGCCACCAGCAGAGATCAGCGCCAGGGGGTTGAAGCTTTCTTT. The chain uses TRBV15 and TRBJ1-1; the match to TRBD1 covers 7 bases. The CDR3 contains 15 residues. J gave up 7 bases and V 0 bases, and 8 bases lay outside the gene matches. Germline V CDR1 and CDR2: LNHNV, YYDKDF (reference sequence).

This clone was counted once. This CDR3 reads CASSPPRGTGRADTQYF. For the CDR3, the DNA is TGTGCCAGCAGCCCCCCCCGAGGGACAGGGAGAGCAGATACGCAGTATTTT. This rearrangement joins TRBV5-4 to TRBJ2-3; 9 bases are a match to TRBD1. Trimming removed 4 bases from V and 4 bases from J; junction bases left unmatched: 13. CDR1 is SGHNT and CDR2 is YYREEE in the germline V gene (reference sequence). CDR3 size: 17 residues.

The gene calls are TRBV24-1 and TRBJ1-5, with D uncertain. Germline CDR1 KGHDR, CDR2 SFDVKD. The CDR3 totals 17 residues. V lost 8 bases, J lost 1 base, and 20 bases lay in between. In DNA, the CDR3 is TGTGCCACCACAGAGTCTGACGGGAAGGGAAGCAATCAGCCCCAGCATTTT. Its translation is CATTESDGKGSNQPQHF.

This clone was observed a few times. The chain recombines TRBV6-6 with TRBJ2-2; D gene ambiguous. This CDR3 has 11 residues. With 6 bases removed from V and 8 bases from J, the gap between germline ends came to 7 bases. Looked up from germline, CDR1 is MNHNY and CDR2 is SVGAGI (reference sequence). In DNA form, the CDR3 reads TGTGCCAGCAGATTCGGGGGGGAGCTGTTTTTT. It translates to CASRFGGELFF.

This sequence joins TRBV18 and TRBJ2-4; tentatively, D is TRBD2 (6 bases). Trimming pared 4 bases from V and 4 bases from J, leaving 20 bases between. This CDR3 is built from 17 residues. Germline CDR1 is KGHSH and CDR2 is LQKENI. Here the CDR3 reads CASSRNLAGMVKNIQYF. As DNA, the CDR3 is TGTGCCAGCTCACGGAACCTCGCGGGGATGGTGAAAAACATTCAGTACTTC.

The chain is built from TRBV19 and TRBJ2-2, with D perhaps TRBD2 (7 bases). Germline lookup yields CDR1 LNHDA and CDR2 SQIVND (reference sequence). This CDR3 is built from 13 residues. V lost 10 bases and J 8 bases, leaving 17 bases between the germline ends. The CDR3 protein is CATKGGAPGELFF. CDR3 coding DNA: TGTGCCACTAAAGGGGGGGCCCCGGGGGAGCTGTTTTTT.

The rearrangement links TRBV12-3 or TRBV12-4 to TRBJ1-2, with D unclear. Trimming removed 5 bases from V and 3 bases from J, with 7 bases in between. There are 12 residues in the CDR3. The CDR3 reads CASSRVDYGYTF. The CDR3 nucleotides are TGTGCCAGCAGTAGGGTAGACTATGGCTACACCTTC.